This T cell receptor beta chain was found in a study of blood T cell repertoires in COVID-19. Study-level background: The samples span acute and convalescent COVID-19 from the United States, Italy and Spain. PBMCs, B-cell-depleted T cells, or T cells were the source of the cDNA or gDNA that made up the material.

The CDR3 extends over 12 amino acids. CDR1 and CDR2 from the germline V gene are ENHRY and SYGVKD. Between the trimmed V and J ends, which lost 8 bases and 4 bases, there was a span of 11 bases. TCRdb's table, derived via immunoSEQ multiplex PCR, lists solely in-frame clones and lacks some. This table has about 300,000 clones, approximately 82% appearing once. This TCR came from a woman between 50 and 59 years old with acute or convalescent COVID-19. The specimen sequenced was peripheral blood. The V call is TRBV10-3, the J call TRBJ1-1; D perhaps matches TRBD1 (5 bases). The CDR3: CAIREGTTEAFF. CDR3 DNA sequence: TGTGCCATCCGGGAGGGGACCACTGAAGCTTTCTTT.